The 30 T cell receptor beta chains below come from one sample, sequenced in a study of T cell repertoires and HLA-DP antigens. These receptors lack a known antigen. Sequencing was performed with immunoSEQ multiplex PCR; in TCRdb, only in-frame clones are kept and a portion is missing. The sample yields over 100,000 clones, almost 95% seen once. The sequencing sample was made of CD4+ T cells from PBMCs. These receptor sequences come from a woman aged 18-30 years in good health and CMV-seronegative.

The chain is built from TRBV7-9 and TRBJ2-1; TRBD2 aligns across 14 bases. The CDR3 totals 15 residues. CDR1 is SEHNR, CDR2 FQNEAQ, per germline (reference sequence). V was pared by 4 bases and J by 6 bases, with 2 bases of the junction left unmatched. The CDR3 reads CASSSTSGGVNEQFF. In nucleotides, the CDR3 is TGTGCCAGCAGCTCGACTAGCGGGGGGGTCAATGAGCAGTTCTTC. Full variable domain (missing parts from reference TRBV7-9 and TRBJ2-1): DTGVSQNPRHKITKRGQNVTFRCDPISEHNRLYWYRQTLGQGPEFLTYFQNEAQLEKSRLLSDRFSAERPKGSFSTLEIQRTEQGDSAMYLCASSSTSGGVNEQFFGPGTRLTVL.

The chain employs TRBV11-3 and TRBJ2-5; TRBD1 is a possible D gene (6 bases). CDR3 size: 15 residues. V shed 4 bases and J shed 4 bases, with 16 bases lying between them. CDR1 and CDR2 (germline): SGHNT, YENEEA. CDR3 in amino acids: CASSSEGRGGETQYF. The CDR3 region has the DNA TGTGCCAGCAGCTCCGAGGGCAGGGGTGGAGAGACCCAGTACTTC.

The chain couples TRBV4-1 to TRBJ2-3; 10 bases map to TRBD2. From germline, CDR1 is MGHRA and CDR2 YSYEKL. V lost 3 bases to trimming and J lost 3 bases; unmatched junction nucleotides: 15. This CDR3 is 19 amino acids long. The DNA for the CDR3 is TGCGCCAGCAGCCACATAGGTAGGACTAGCGGACTTAGAACAGATACGCAGTATTTT. Translating gives CASSHIGRTSGLRTDTQYF.

This chain joins TRBV7-3 and TRBJ2-1; 7 bases agree with TRBD2. CDR1 and CDR2 (germline): SGHTA, FQGTGA. V lost 2 bases, J lost 3 bases, and 7 bases stayed unmatched. The CDR3 is 16 residues long. CDR3 nucleotides: TGTGCCAGCAGCTTATTAACTAGCGCAGTCTACAATGAGCAGTTCTTC. As protein: CASSLLTSAVYNEQFF.

The chain is built from TRBV11-2 and TRBJ1-1; perhaps TRBD1 as D (5 bases). The CDR3 has 13 amino acids. V shed 3 bases and J shed 2 bases, with 7 bases lying between them. In germline, CDR1 is SGHAT, CDR2 FQNNGV. CDR3 sequence reads: CASSLGVNTEAFF. In nucleotides, the CDR3 is TGTGCCAGCAGCTTGGGGGTCAACACTGAAGCTTTCTTT.

The chain carries TRBV11-2 and TRBJ1-2, with a possible D match to TRBD1 (5 bases). V was cut by 4 bases and J by 5 bases, with 26 bases left in between. This CDR3 has 18 amino acids. CDR1 and CDR2 from the germline V gene are SGHAT and FQNNGV. CDR3 bases: TGTGCCAGCAGCTCCGTTCCTCGAGGTCGGAGGGACCAATATGGCTACACCTTC. It is translated as CASSSVPRGRRDQYGYTF.

The rearrangement joins TRBV5-6 to TRBJ2-7; 9 nucleotides agree with TRBD1. After removal of 4 bases from V and 5 bases from J, the junction contained 13 bases not matched to a gene. Germline V CDR1 and CDR2: SGHDT, YYEEEE. There are 16 residues in the CDR3. The CDR3 protein is CASSTLTGTGSNEQYV. The CDR3 bases are TGTGCCAGCAGCACCCTTACCGGGACAGGGTCCAACGAGCAGTACGTC.

The chain recombines TRBV21-1 with TRBJ2-1; TRBD2 is taken as the D call from the table, unchecked against the DNA. TRBV21-1 corresponds to a pseudogene. The CDR3 consists of 15 residues. CDR3 nucleotides: TGTGCCAGCAGCAAAGGGACTAGCGGGAACAATGAGCAGTTCTTC. Translating gives CASSKGTSGNNEQFF.

This chain uses TRBV19 with TRBJ1-1, with TRBD1 identical over 9 bases. The CDR3 is 15 residues long. Germline trimming cut 5 bases from V and 4 bases from J; bases unmatched to any gene: 8. In germline, CDR1 is LNHDA, CDR2 SQIVND (reference sequence). The CDR3 here is CASSFAGTGTTEAFF. The DNA of the CDR3 is TGTGCCAGTAGTTTCGCCGGGACAGGGACCACTGAAGCTTTCTTT.

CDR3 DNA: TGTGCCAGTAGTATAAACAGGGAGGCTGGCTACACCTTC. Translation: CASSINREAGYTF. The chain combines TRBV19 with TRBJ1-2, with a possible D match to TRBD1 (6 bases). CDR1 is LNHDA, CDR2 SQIVND, per germline (reference sequence). The germline V and J ends were trimmed by 2 bases and 7 bases, with 11 bases remaining between them. This CDR3 region has 13 residues.

The V and J genes are TRBV7-9 and TRBJ2-4; D gene unclear. CDR3 length: 15 residues. Germline CDR1 reads SEHNR; CDR2 reads FQNEAQ (reference sequence). V shed 2 bases and J shed 0 bases, with 8 bases lying between them. For the CDR3, the DNA is TGTGCCAGCAGCTTAACCTACCGAGCCAAAAACATTCAGTACTTC. Translating it yields CASSLTYRAKNIQYF.

J is TRBJ1-5 and V is TRBV5-1, with D perhaps matching TRBD1 (6 bases). The CDR3 covers 15 residues. V was shortened by 0 bases and J by 7 bases, with 14 bases between the two germline ends. Germline CDR1 is SGHRS and CDR2 is YFSETQ. The CDR3 nucleotides are TGCGCCAGCAGCTTGGCCGGGGGCGCGGGGCAGCCCCAGCATTTT. Residues: CASSLAGGAGQPQHF.

The sample holds many counts of this clone. This chain joins TRBV6-1 and TRBJ1-5, with a weak D call TRBD1 (6 bases). Per germline, CDR1 MNHNS and CDR2 SASEGT. Trimming left V 3 bases short and J 0 bases short, with 15 bases between. This CDR3 spans 17 amino acids. The CDR3 bases are TGTGCCAGCAGTGAGAGGACAGTGGCTTATAGCAATCAGCCCCAGCATTTT. Protein: CASSERTVAYSNQPQHF.

The chain carries TRBV29-1 and TRBJ2-6, with D unclear. V gave up 4 bases and J gave up 0 bases, with 4 bases separating them. The CDR3 consists of 13 residues. From germline, CDR1 is SQVTM and CDR2 ANQGSEA. CDR3 amino acids: CSVVHSGANVLTF. Written as DNA, the CDR3 is TGCAGCGTTGTCCACTCTGGGGCCAACGTCCTGACTTTC.

The J gene is TRBJ1-2, the V gene TRBV5-1; D gene ambiguous. Germline V lookup: CDR1 SGHRS, CDR2 YFSETQ. The V gene lost 1 base and the J gene lost 4 bases, with 11 bases spanning the gap. CDR3 length equals 14 residues. CDR3 residues: CASSLSEGGYGYTF. CDR3 nucleotide sequence: TGCGCCAGCAGCTTGTCGGAGGGCGGCTATGGCTACACCTTC.

This clone has a single count. The V call is TRBV7-3, the J call TRBJ1-3; D not certain. Germline V lookup: CDR1 SGHTA, CDR2 FQGTGA. The CDR3 is made up of 13 amino acids. With 3 bases removed from V and 4 bases from J, the gap between germline ends came to 7 bases. CDR3 in DNA: TGTGCCAGCAGCTTGGCCCAAGGAAACACCATATATTTT. This translates into CASSLAQGNTIYF. Complete variable domain (other parts from reference TRBV7-3 and TRBJ1-3): GAGVSQTPSNKVTEKGKYVELRCDPISGHTALYWYRQSLGQGPEFLIYFQGTGAADDSGLPNDRFFAVRPEGSVSTLKIQRTERGDSAVYLCASSLAQGNTIYFGEGSWLTVV.

The chain couples TRBV14 to TRBJ2-1; TRBD2 matches 11 bases. V was pared by 2 bases and J by 2 bases, with 2 bases of the junction left unmatched. The CDR3 is 16 residues long. CDR1 and CDR2 from the germline V gene are SGHDN and FVKESK. CDR3 residues: CASSQPGLAAYNEQFF. CDR3 DNA sequence: TGTGCCAGCAGCCAACCGGGACTAGCGGCCTACAATGAGCAGTTCTTC. Full variable domain (remainder filled in from reference TRBV14 and TRBJ2-1): EAGVTQFPSHSVIEKGQTVTLRCDPISGHDNLYWYRRVMGKEIKFLLHFVKESKQDESGMPNNRFLAERTGGTYSTLKVQPAELEDSGVYFCASSQPGLAAYNEQFFGPGTRLTVL.

This clone was counted a single time. The V gene is TRBV18, the J gene TRBJ1-6; D remains unclear. Germline V lookup: CDR1 KGHSH, CDR2 LQKENI. The length of the CDR3 is 14 residues. V was pared by 3 bases and J by 7 bases, with 10 bases between. The CDR3 nucleotides read TGTGCCAGCTCACCCCCCTTGGAGAATTCACCCCTCCACTTT. Translating gives CASSPPLENSPLHF.

V usage is TRBV18 and J usage is TRBJ2-1; D might be TRBD2 (5 bases). There are 13 residues in the CDR3. V lost 0 bases and J 7 bases, leaving 7 bases between the germline ends. The germline V gene encodes CDR1 KGHSH and CDR2 LQKENI. CDR3 DNA sequence: TGTGCCAGCTCACCACCACTAGAGAATGAGCAGTTCTTC. Its protein product is CASSPPLENEQFF.

The rearrangement uses TRBV5-1 and TRBJ2-3; D is uncertain. With 4 bases removed from V and 7 bases from J, the gap between germline ends came to 10 bases. Germline V CDR1 and CDR2: SGHRS, YFSETQ. The CDR3 has 12 amino acids. CDR3 in amino acids: CASSPDTNTQYF. The CDR3 nucleotides read TGCGCCAGCAGCCCGGATACTAATACGCAGTATTTT.

The V call is TRBV27, the J call TRBJ1-1, with D unresolved. V lost 2 bases and J 4 bases, leaving 14 bases between the germline ends. The germline V gene encodes CDR1 MNHEY and CDR2 SMNVEV (reference sequence). The CDR3 contains 15 residues. The CDR3 spells CASSLLAGRRTEAFF. The CDR3 coding sequence is TGTGCCAGCAGTTTACTGGCCGGTAGGCGCACTGAAGCTTTCTTT.

The V and J genes are TRBV28 and TRBJ1-2; the match to TRBD1 covers 9 bases. Germline V gene lookup returns CDR1 MDHEN and CDR2 SYDVKM. CDR3 length equals 14 residues. Trimming took 4 bases from V and 8 from J; bases not matched to a gene: 8. This CDR3 is CASSSGTGTIGYTF. CDR3 nucleotide sequence: TGTGCCAGCAGTTCCGGGACAGGGACAATAGGCTACACCTTC.

V gene TRBV5-1 combines with J gene TRBJ2-3, with 9 bases lining up with TRBD1. This CDR3 spans 15 amino acids. Germline loops: CDR1 SGHRS, CDR2 YFSETQ. The J segment lost 4 bases and the V segment lost 3 bases, leaving 6 bases of the junction unmatched. The CDR3 bases are TGCGCCAGCAGCTGGCCACAGGGGGCCGCAGATACGCAGTATTTT. As protein: CASSWPQGAADTQYF. Drawing the rest from reference TRBV5-1 and TRBJ2-3, the complete variable domain is KAGVTQTPRYLIKTRGQQVTLSCSPISGHRSVSWYQQTPGQGLQFLFEYFSETQRNKGNFPGRFSGRQFSNSRSEMNVSTLELGDSALYLCASSWPQGAADTQYFGPGTRLTVL.

The chain has TRBV13 and TRBJ1-1; unclear D gene. Germline CDR1 PRHDT, CDR2 FYEKMQ (reference sequence). This CDR3 has 15 amino acids. Trimming removed 1 base at V and 3 bases at J, with 12 bases between. The CDR3 here is CASSLAEGGYTEAFF. The DNA for the CDR3 is TGTGCCAGCAGCTTAGCAGAGGGAGGGTACACTGAAGCTTTCTTT.

J is TRBJ2-7 and V is TRBV6-5, with a weak D call TRBD2 (5 bases). From germline, CDR1 is MNHEY and CDR2 SVGAGI. CDR3 length equals 13 residues. The V end lost 6 bases, the J end lost 3 bases, and 12 bases lay between the germline ends. Written as DNA, the CDR3 is TGTGCCAGCAGGGGCCGGGGTCGCTACGAGCAGTACTTC. As protein: CASRGRGRYEQYF.

The chain links TRBV5-1 to TRBJ1-5, with D hard to call. V lost 0 bases and J 0 bases, leaving 10 bases between the germline ends. The CDR3 sequence is 16 residues long. Germline V gives CDR1 SGHRS, CDR2 YFSETQ. This CDR3 reads CASSLEPGLSNQPQHF. The CDR3 bases are TGCGCCAGCAGCTTGGAACCAGGACTTAGCAATCAGCCCCAGCATTTT.

The V and J genes are TRBV29-1 and TRBJ1-4, with unresolved D. With 2 bases removed from V and 3 bases from J, the gap between germline ends came to 7 bases. Germline loops: CDR1 SQVTM, CDR2 ANQGSEA. This CDR3 spans 13 amino acids. The CDR3, as DNA: TGCAGCGTTGAAACCAGCCCTAATGAAAAACTGTTTTTT. Residues: CSVETSPNEKLFF.

The CDR3 loop reads CASSPSGGDTDTQYF. For the CDR3, the DNA is TGTGCCAGCAGCCCCAGCGGGGGGGACACAGATACGCAGTATTTT. The gene calls are TRBV11-3 and TRBJ2-3; 10 bases fit TRBD2. The germline V gene has CDR1 SGHNT and CDR2 YENEEA. The CDR3 totals 15 residues. Trimming removed 5 bases from V and 2 bases from J; junction bases left unmatched: 4. Variable domain in full (rest from reference TRBV11-3 and TRBJ2-3): EAGVVQSPRYKIIEKKQPVAFWCNPISGHNTLYWYLQNLGQGPELLIRYENEEAVDDSQLPKDRFSAERLKGVDSTLKIQPAELGDSAVYLCASSPSGGDTDTQYFGPGTRLTVL.

V and J are TRBV2 and TRBJ2-7; possibly TRBD1 for D (6 bases). In germline, CDR1 is SNHLY, CDR2 FYNNEI. The length of the CDR3 is 12 residues. Trimming took off 7 bases at V and 4 bases at J, with 11 bases between the two ends. This CDR3 is CASNPRGYEQYF. Here the CDR3 DNA reads TGTGCCAGCAATCCAAGGGGGTACGAGCAGTACTTC.

The gene calls are TRBV4-2 and TRBJ2-2; the D is unclear. Per germline, CDR1 LGHNA and CDR2 YNFKEQ. Trimming left V 4 bases short and J 0 bases short, with 9 bases between. The CDR3 covers 15 residues. The CDR3 region is CASSRGPPNTGELFF. The CDR3 nucleotides are TGTGCCAGCAGCCGCGGTCCTCCGAACACCGGGGAGCTGTTTTTT.